The rows below give T cell receptor beta chains drawn from one sample of a study of cytomegalovirus exposure and HLA in healthy donors. TCRdb's copy holds only in-frame clones and misses some; the assay was immunoSEQ multiplex PCR. The sample lists approximately 190,000 clones; 70% to 85% were seen once. Sequencing was done on a sample of PBMCs. The receptors were gathered from a boy aged 2 to 10 in good health and CMV-seronegative. CDR3s include the opening cysteine and the closing phenylalanine or tryptophan. D genes are given only for firm matches. Some rows mark clone size as missing; the rest say once, few, many or name a class of expanded clone.

TRBV7-3,NA,NA,TRBJ1-6,CASSLYPAAMMGPNSPLHF,TGTGCCAGCAGCTTATATCCGGCAGCCATGATGGGGCCGAATTCACCCCTCCACTTT
TRBV27,NA,NA,TRBJ1-1,CASIVNRRGITEAFF,TGTGCCAGCATCGTCAATCGCCGGGGAATCACTGAAGCTTTCTTT
TRBV7-2,NA,NA,TRBJ2-3,CASSLVSTDTQYF,TGTGCCAGCAGCTTAGTCTCCACAGATACGCAGTATTTT
TRBV7-9,TRBD1,few,TRBJ1-2,CASSLETGSGGYTF,TGTGCCAGCAGCTTAGAGACAGGGTCGGGAGGCTACACCTTC
TRBV15,TRBD1,NA,TRBJ1-4,CATSRSGTAGEKLFF,TGTGCCACCAGCAGATCCGGGACAGCCGGTGAAAAACTGTTTTTT
TRBV11-2,TRBD1,NA,TRBJ1-6,CASRQIPGQGGSPLHF,TGTGCCAGCAGGCAGATCCCCGGACAGGGGGGTTCACCCCTCCACTTT
TRBV5-1,NA,NA,TRBJ2-5,CASSFEETQYF,TGCGCCAGCAGCTTCGAAGAGACCCAGTACTTC
TRBV27,NA,NA,TRBJ1-1,CASPRPHTEAFF,TGTGCCAGCCCCAGGCCTCACACTGAAGCTTTCTTT
TRBV19,NA,NA,TRBJ1-2,CASSIPGPYGYTF,TGTGCCAGTAGTATACCTGGGCCCTATGGCTACACCTTC
TRBV11-3,NA,few,TRBJ2-1,CASKRGGIDEQFF,TGTGCCAGCAAGAGGGGGGGCATCGATGAGCAGTTCTTC
TRBV6-1,NA,NA,TRBJ2-3,CASSEALWSPDTQYF,TGTGCCAGCAGTGAAGCGCTGTGGAGCCCAGATACGCAGTATTTT
TRBV7-2,TRBD1,few,TRBJ1-2,CASSPRDRSNYGYTF,TGTGCCAGCAGCCCGAGGGACAGATCTAACTATGGCTACACCTTC
TRBV25-1,NA,NA,TRBJ2-3,CASSERSELGTDTQYF,TGTGCCAGCAGTGAAAGGTCGGAGCTGGGCACAGATACGCAGTATTTT
TRBV4-3,NA,NA,TRBJ2-1,CASSQGENSYNEQFF,TGCGCCAGCAGCCAAGGCGAAAACTCCTACAATGAGCAGTTCTTC
TRBV4-1,TRBD1,few,TRBJ1-2,CASSHPRDRVNGYTF,TGCGCCAGCAGCCATCCCCGGGACAGGGTGAATGGCTACACCTTC
TRBV7-2,NA,NA,TRBJ2-1,CASRRNMNVEYNEQFF,TGTGCCAGCAGGCGGAACATGAACGTTGAATACAATGAGCAGTTCTTC
TRBV7-9,TRBD1,once,TRBJ1-2,CASSLEGAGYGYTF,TGTGCCAGCAGCTTAGAGGGGGCGGGCTATGGCTACACCTTC
TRBV10-3,NA,NA,TRBJ2-6,CAISDPSDSVNSGANVLTF,TGTGCCATCAGTGACCCTTCGGACAGTGTAAACTCTGGGGCCAACGTCCTGACTTTC
TRBV19,TRBD1,NA,TRBJ1-1,CASSSDRATEAFF,TGTGCCAGTAGTAGTGACAGGGCTACTGAAGCTTTCTTT
TRBV6-5,NA,few,TRBJ1-1,CASSYNGRLNTEAFF,TGTGCCAGCAGTTACAATGGCAGGTTGAACACTGAAGCTTTCTTT
TRBV7-9,TRBD1,NA,TRBJ2-7,CASSANRGQYEQYF,TGTGCCAGCAGTGCAAACAGGGGACAATACGAGCAGTACTTC
TRBV6-5,TRBD1,NA,TRBJ2-7,CASRRQGLYEQYF,TGTGCCAGCAGACGACAGGGGTTATACGAGCAGTACTTC
TRBV6-5,NA,few,TRBJ1-1,CASKMTGIVQGAFF,TGTGCCAGCAAGATGACAGGCATCGTTCAAGGAGCTTTCTTT
TRBV7-9,NA,NA,TRBJ1-2,CASSPGDISGYTF,TGTGCCAGCAGCCCTGGGGACATCTCTGGCTACACCTTC
TRBV7-2,TRBD1,NA,TRBJ1-4,CASSLDRGNEKLFF,TGTGCCAGCAGCTTAGACAGGGGGAATGAAAAACTGTTTTTT
TRBV18,NA,NA,TRBJ2-5,CASSPVGAKTQYF,TGTGCCAGCTCACCAGTGGGGGCCAAGACCCAGTACTTC
TRBV4-3,TRBD2,NA,TRBJ2-3,CASSSGLAGPADTQYF,TGCGCCAGCAGCTCGGGACTAGCGGGGCCCGCAGATACGCAGTATTTT
TRBV2,TRBD2,NA,TRBJ2-7,CASRTAGVQNYEQYF,TGTGCCAGCAGAACGGCGGGGGTACAAAACTACGAGCAGTACTTC
TRBV4-1,TRBD2,NA,TRBJ2-1,CASSHVRRSGGYLSDEQFF,TGCGCCAGCAGCCACGTCAGGCGTAGCGGGGGGTACCTCTCGGATGAGCAGTTCTTC
TRBV7-6,TRBD2,NA,TRBJ2-2,CASSLGGGLWTGELFF,TGTGCCAGCAGCTTAGGCGGGGGGCTCTGGACCGGGGAGCTGTTTTTT
TRBV13,NA,NA,TRBJ1-5,CASSLGPGNSGNQPQHF,TGTGCCAGCAGCTTAGGCCCGGGGAATAGCGGCAATCAGCCCCAGCATTTT
TRBV6-1,TRBD2,NA,TRBJ2-1,CASNSGGAGYNEQFF,TGTGCCAGCAACAGCGGGGGGGCCGGGTACAATGAGCAGTTCTTC
TRBV4-1,NA,few,TRBJ2-6,CASSPAFLPSGANVLTF,TGCGCCAGCAGCCCTGCGTTCCTCCCCTCTGGGGCCAACGTCCTGACTTTC
TRBV2,NA,NA,TRBJ1-2,CAGKSGRVNGYTF,TGTGCCGGAAAGAGTGGCAGGGTGAATGGCTACACCTTC
TRBV5-1,NA,NA,TRBJ2-5,CASSSRPGTHDAWQYF,TGCGCCAGCAGCTCGCGCCCAGGGACACATGACGCTTGGCAGTACTTC
TRBV21-1,NA,NA,TRBJ1-5,CATVWTAPYSNQPQHF,TGTGCCACCGTTTGGACAGCCCCATATAGCAATCAGCCCCAGCATTTT
TRBV18,TRBD2,NA,TRBJ2-1,CASSPTGGSSYNEQFF,TGTGCCAGCTCACCCACGGGAGGGAGCTCCTACAATGAGCAGTTCTTC
TRBV9,NA,NA,TRBJ2-1,CASSVAWQSSSYNEQFF,TGTGCCAGCAGCGTAGCTTGGCAGTCTAGCTCCTACAATGAGCAGTTCTTC
TRBV27,TRBD2,NA,TRBJ2-3,CASSSRGRGDTDTQYF,TGTGCCAGCAGTTCCCGAGGGCGGGGGGACACAGATACGCAGTATTTT
TRBV4-3,TRBD1,once,TRBJ2-7,CASSLGQGGEQYF,TGCGCCAGCAGCCTGGGACAGGGCGGCGAGCAGTACTTC
TRBV2,TRBD1,NA,TRBJ1-1,CASSRTMGQQNTEAFF,TGTGCCAGCAGCCGGACAATGGGACAGCAGAACACTGAAGCTTTCTTT
TRBV23-1,NA,NA,TRBJ2-2,CASSQSLRAPGELFF,TGCGCCAGCAGTCAATCCCTCAGGGCCCCCGGGGAGCTGTTTTTT
TRBV12-1,NA,NA,TRBJ2-7,CASSFGLAETYEQYF,TGTGCCAGCAGCTTTGGGCTAGCGGAAACCTACGAGCAGTACTTC
TRBV4-3,TRBD2,NA,TRBJ2-1,CASSQEGTRSVYEQFF,TGCGCCAGCAGCCAAGAAGGGACTAGATCAGTTTATGAGCAGTTCTTC
TRBV5-1,NA,NA,TRBJ2-7,CASSFNSPSYEQYF,TGCGCCAGCAGCTTTAACAGCCCCTCCTACGAGCAGTACTTC
TRBV19,NA,NA,TRBJ1-1,CASTYSDNGWITEAFF,TGTGCCAGTACTTACTCGGACAACGGGTGGATCACTGAAGCTTTCTTT
TRBV4-2,TRBD2,few,TRBJ2-7,CASSRSHLAGEQYF,TGTGCCAGCAGCCGGTCCCATTTAGCGGGTGAGCAGTACTTC
TRBV6-5,NA,NA,TRBJ2-2,CASRRLQGTGELFF,TGTGCCAGCAGGAGACTACAGGGTACCGGGGAGCTGTTTTTT
TRBV5-1,TRBD1,few,TRBJ2-3,CASSPGQGRDTQYF,TGCGCCAGCAGCCCGGGACAGGGACGGGATACGCAGTATTTT
TRBV7-9,NA,NA,TRBJ1-4,CASSLVPPDEKLFF,TGTGCCAGCAGCTTAGTTCCCCCGGATGAAAAACTGTTTTTT
TRBV30,TRBD1,NA,TRBJ1-2,CAWSPRDRGPLYGYTF,TGTGCCTGGAGCCCCCGGGACAGGGGCCCACTCTATGGCTACACCTTC
TRBV19,TRBD1,NA,TRBJ1-1,CASSARGAYTEAFF,TGTGCCAGTAGTGCCAGGGGGGCGTACACTGAAGCTTTCTTT
TRBV4-3,TRBD1,few,TRBJ1-4,CASSQVQGPEKLFF,TGCGCCAGCAGCCAAGTACAGGGGCCGGAAAAACTGTTTTTT
TRBV9,NA,NA,TRBJ2-3,CASSGWLSEFTDTQYF,TGTGCCAGCAGCGGGTGGTTAAGCGAATTCACAGATACGCAGTATTTT
TRBV6-5,NA,NA,TRBJ2-5,CASSYSPGVATQYF,TGTGCCAGCAGTTACTCGCCAGGGGTGGCGACCCAGTACTTC
TRBV2,NA,NA,TRBJ1-4,CASTARRGEKLFF,TGTGCCAGCACCGCTAGAAGGGGTGAAAAACTGTTTTTT
TRBV2,NA,NA,TRBJ2-3,CASSEPSSVSTDTQYF,TGTGCCAGCAGTGAACCCTCTAGCGTTAGCACAGATACGCAGTATTTT
TRBV5-1,NA,NA,TRBJ2-5,CASSGDNQETQYF,TGCGCCAGCAGCGGGGACAACCAAGAGACCCAGTACTTC
TRBV19,NA,NA,TRBJ1-5,CASKGQGLKNQPQHF,TGTGCCAGTAAGGGTCAGGGCCTCAAAAATCAGCCCCAGCATTTT
TRBV15,NA,NA,TRBJ2-1,CATREGGQMYNEQFF,TGTGCCACCAGGGAGGGGGGACAGATGTACAATGAGCAGTTCTTC